This T cell receptor (beta chain) was captured in a study of T cells after yellow fever vaccination. Comments on this clonotype: Its antigen is undetermined.

V was trimmed by 3 bases and J by 7 bases, leaving 8 bases between them. CDR1 is SGDLS and CDR2 is YYNGEE in the germline V gene. The CDR3 spans 12 residues. 5'RACE template switching added a universal primer site and UMIs to TCR cDNA. MiXCR, run by TCRdb on the 5' RACE reads, gives a single entry per CDR3 protein. The profile shows roughly 170,000 distinct CDR3 sequences, roughly 8.8% of them singletons. Findings and limits, study-wide: Clones that expanded after primary vaccination mostly reappeared after the booster (96% CD4, roughly 90% CD8). Contamination by abundant bulk-population clonotypes could be present in FACS-sorted repertoires.

This specimen was CD8+ T cells sorted from PBMCs, taken 45 days after the yellow fever booster vaccination. The clonotype originates from a man between 18 and 35 years old who received the YFV17D yellow fever vaccine. This chain connects TRBV9 to TRBJ2-1; D unresolved. The chain's CDR3 is CASSGVGNEQFF. In nucleotides, the CDR3 is TGTGCCAGCAGCGGAGTGGGGAATGAGCAGTTCTTC.